A single sample is the source of the 20 T cell receptor beta chains below, sequenced in a study of beta chain features in type 1 diabetes listed by TCRdb under 2018. Here is what the overall study found, with its caveats: Type 1 diabetes patients showed a moderate but significant shortening of TCRB CDR3 length in all four CD4+ subsets.

The library relied on the immunoSEQ multiplex PCR assay. The entire isolated RNA was reverse transcribed using the High Capacity cDNA Reverse Transcription Kit, and thus expressed TCRB transcripts were sequenced. Imported from immuneACCESS, the table was reduced by TCRdb to in-frame sequences with V and J called. These copies leave out some clones; in studies compared against another copy, an unresolved V gene accounts for under half, and the cause of the remainder is not known. Here the sample has some 660,000 clones; around 15% occur a single time. In total, the top ten clones hold just under 0.04% of the sample. The antigens of these receptors remain unknown. What was sequenced was naive CD4+ T cells from blood. This specimen's cell subset or site label, interpreted: true naive CD4+ T cells. These TCRs come from a man younger than 35 with type 1 diabetes.

The chain uses TRBV18 and TRBJ2-5; 7 bases map to TRBD1. The CDR3 is made up of 13 amino acids. V shed 7 bases, J shed 2 bases, and the junction held 4 bases outside the gene matches. Per germline, CDR1 KGHSH and CDR2 LQKENI. The CDR3 coding sequence is TGTGCCAGCTTAGAGGACAGGCAAGAGACCCAGTACTTC. This codes for CASLEDRQETQYF.

The genes are TRBV25-1 and TRBJ1-1; D is perhaps TRBD1 (5 bases). The germline CDR1 and CDR2 sequences are MGHDK and SYGVNS. The germline V and J ends were trimmed by 1 base and 6 bases, with 12 bases remaining between them. The CDR3 loop spans 14 amino acids. CDR3 sequence reads: CASSELRDSSEAFF. CDR3 bases: TGTGCCAGCAGTGAATTAAGGGACTCTTCTGAAGCTTTCTTT. Complete variable domain (other parts from reference TRBV25-1 and TRBJ1-1): EADIYQTPRYLVIGTGKKITLECSQTMGHDKMYWYQQDPGMELHLIHYSYGVNSTEKGDLSSESTVSRIRTEHFPLTLESARPSHTSQYLCASSELRDSSEAFFGQGTRLTVV.

In this sample, this clone turned up a few times. V is TRBV7-2 and J is TRBJ2-3, with D perhaps matching TRBD1 (5 bases). Germline CDR1 and CDR2: SGHTA and FQGNSA. This CDR3 is built from 12 residues. V shed 4 bases and J shed 5 bases, with 7 bases lying between them. The CDR3 is CASSSTGDTQYF. The DNA of the CDR3 is TGTGCCAGCAGCTCTACAGGAGATACGCAGTATTTT.

As concerns this clone: Other nucleotide sequences in the sample specify the same CDR3. The gene calls are TRBV5-1 and TRBJ2-1; TRBD1 matches at 7 bases. Germline loops: CDR1 SGHRS, CDR2 YFSETQ. This CDR3 spans 15 amino acids. After removal of 0 bases from V and 3 bases from J, the junction contained 3 bases not matched to a gene. In DNA form, the CDR3 reads TGCGCCAGCAGCTTGGGAGGGACAGACTACAATGAGCAGTTCTTC. This gives the protein CASSLGGTDYNEQFF. Looking up the rest from reference TRBV5-1 and TRBJ2-1 gives the full variable domain: KAGVTQTPRYLIKTRGQQVTLSCSPISGHRSVSWYQQTPGQGLQFLFEYFSETQRNKGNFPGRFSGRQFSNSRSEMNVSTLELGDSALYLCASSLGGTDYNEQFFGPGTRLTVL.

There are a few counts of this clone. The chain links TRBV9 to TRBJ1-5; D unresolved. CDR3 length: 14 residues. The V gene lost 0 bases and the J gene lost 7 bases, with 11 bases spanning the gap. In germline, CDR1 is SGDLS, CDR2 YYNGEE. The CDR3 reads CASSVDGFGQPQHF. The CDR3 coding sequence is TGTGCCAGCAGCGTAGACGGATTTGGGCAGCCCCAGCATTTT.

This clone was counted a few times. The CDR3 loop reads CASSFGGSNTGELFF. CDR3 sequence (DNA): TGTGCCAGCAGTTTTGGCGGATCGAACACCGGGGAGCTGTTTTTT. The chain joins TRBV28 to TRBJ2-2, with D unclear. Germline CDR1 and CDR2: MDHEN and SYDVKM. CDR3 length equals 15 residues. V was pared by 3 bases and J by 0 bases, with 8 bases between.

This clone appeared a few times. CDR3 nucleotide sequence: TGCAGCGCTGCCGCCCCGGGGGGTGAGCAGTTCTTC. This sequence encodes CSAAAPGGEQFF. J is TRBJ2-1 and V is TRBV29-1, with TRBD2 matching 7 bases. The CDR3 consists of 12 residues. Trimming removed 7 bases from V and 9 bases from J; junction bases left unmatched: 9. CDR1 and CDR2 (germline): SQVTM, ANQGSEA.

The chain combines TRBV20-1 with TRBJ1-1; D unclear. Germline CDR1 reads DFQATT; CDR2 reads SNEGSKA (reference sequence). The ends were cut back, 6 bases at V and 3 bases at J, with 5 bases in the middle. The CDR3 length is 10 residues. CDR3 sequence (DNA): TGCAGTGCCATAGACACTGAAGCTTTCTTT. It encodes CSAIDTEAFF.

The chain employs TRBV29-1 and TRBJ2-5, with 7 bases that match TRBD1. The CDR3 is 12 residues long. Germline assignment: CDR1 SQVTM and CDR2 ANQGSEA. The junction had 1 base not matched to a gene; V was cut back by 2 bases and J by 4 bases. Here the CDR3 DNA reads TGCAGCGTTGAAAACAGGGGAGAGACCCAGTACTTC. It translates to CSVENRGETQYF.

V gene TRBV27 combines with J gene TRBJ1-2; no firm D call. CDR3 size: 13 residues. Trimming took off 6 bases at V and 6 bases at J, with 14 bases between the two ends. Per germline, CDR1 MNHEY and CDR2 SMNVEV (reference sequence). The CDR3 loop is CASSLREMDGYTF. CDR3 sequence (DNA): TGTGCCAGCAGCCTTAGGGAAATGGATGGCTACACCTTC.

V gene TRBV30 combines with J gene TRBJ2-1; D unclear. V lost 1 base to trimming and J lost 5 bases, with 9 bases between them. Looked up from germline, CDR1 is GTSNPN and CDR2 is SVGIG (reference sequence). The CDR3 is 13 residues long. The CDR3, as DNA: TGTGCCTGGAGTGCGCAATTCAACAATGAGCAGTTCTTC. Amino acids: CAWSAQFNNEQFF. The complete variable domain, with remaining parts taken from reference TRBV30 and TRBJ2-1, reads SQTIHQWPATLVQPVGSPLSLECTVEGTSNPNLYWYRQAAGRGLQLLFYSVGIGQISSEVPQNLSASRPQDRQFILSSKKLLLSDSGFYLCAWSAQFNNEQFFGPGTRLTVL.

This clone came up a few times. The chain couples TRBV5-6 to TRBJ2-7; maybe TRBD2 (6 bases). The germline V gene encodes CDR1 SGHDT and CDR2 YYEEEE. The CDR3 has 17 residues. V gave up 0 bases and J gave up 2 bases, with 18 bases separating them. CDR3 amino acids: CASSLAWRGASPYEQYF. For the CDR3, the DNA is TGTGCCAGCAGCTTGGCTTGGAGGGGCGCCTCTCCCTACGAGCAGTACTTC.

Of note for this clone: Other DNA sequences in the sample encode the same CDR3. The CDR3 coding sequence is TGTGCCAGCAGCGTAGGGGGCTATGGCTACACCTTC. Translated: CASSVGGYGYTF. The chain has TRBV9 and TRBJ1-2; the D is unclear. CDR1 is SGDLS and CDR2 is YYNGEE in the germline V gene. This CDR3 is 12 amino acids long. The ends were cut back, 0 bases at V and 4 bases at J, with 4 bases in the middle.

The V call is TRBV29-1, the J call TRBJ2-3, with D perhaps matching TRBD1 or TRBD2 (6 bases each). The CDR3 is 16 residues long. Germline V lookup: CDR1 SQVTM, CDR2 ANQGSEA. Between the trimmed V and J ends, which lost 2 bases and 2 bases, there was a span of 17 bases. CDR3 region: CSVETVPGASTDTQYF. DNA for the CDR3: TGCAGCGTTGAAACGGTCCCGGGGGCTTCCACAGATACGCAGTATTTT.

As to this clone: The same CDR3 can be traced to other DNA sequences in this sample. The CDR3: CSASGGTEAFF. CDR3 DNA sequence: TGCAGTGCTAGCGGGGGGACTGAAGCTTTCTTT. V is TRBV20-1 and J is TRBJ1-1; D is perhaps TRBD1 (5 bases). Trimming took off 3 bases at V and 5 bases at J, with 7 bases between the two ends. The CDR3 contains 11 residues. Germline assignment: CDR1 DFQATT and CDR2 SNEGSKA (reference sequence).

The V and J genes are TRBV11-2 and TRBJ1-6; TRBD1 aligns across 7 bases. Germline CDR1 reads SGHAT; CDR2 reads FQNNGV. J gave up 6 bases and V 4 bases, and 3 bases lay outside the gene matches. The CDR3 covers 14 residues. The CDR3 coding sequence is TGTGCCAGCAGCTCGGGACAGCTTAATTCACCCCTCCACTTT. Its translation is CASSSGQLNSPLHF.

The chain combines TRBV19 with TRBJ2-2; D remains unclear. The germline V gene has CDR1 LNHDA and CDR2 SQIVND (reference sequence). This CDR3 region has 13 residues. V shed 2 bases and J shed 7 bases, with 8 bases lying between them. CDR3 sequence: CASSIRRGGELFF. CDR3 DNA sequence: TGTGCCAGTAGTATACGGAGAGGCGGGGAGCTGTTTTTT.

The chain couples TRBV5-1 to TRBJ2-2; D gene ambiguous. V was pared by 0 bases and J by 1 base, with 7 bases between. The germline V gene has CDR1 SGHRS and CDR2 YFSETQ. This CDR3 has 15 residues. The CDR3 DNA sequence: TGCGCCAGCAGCTTGGTGGTAGTGAACACCGGGGAGCTGTTTTTT. It yields the protein CASSLVVVNTGELFF.

This clone was seen only a few times. The V and J genes are TRBV11-1 and TRBJ2-1, with TRBD2 matching over 13 bases. Trimming took 2 bases from V and 9 from J; bases not matched to a gene: 7. Looked up from germline, CDR1 is SGHAT and CDR2 is FQDESV (reference sequence). This CDR3 has 16 amino acids. CDR3 amino acids: CASSLRTSGGLGEQFF. The CDR3 DNA follows: TGTGCCAGCAGCTTACGGACTAGCGGGGGTCTTGGTGAGCAGTTCTTC.

This sequence joins TRBV5-1 and TRBJ2-3; 8 bases line up with TRBD1. The V gene's germline CDR1 is SGHRS and CDR2 YFSETQ. The CDR3 extends over 15 amino acids. J lost 5 bases, V lost 4 bases, and 9 bases had no gene match. The chain's CDR3 is CASSAPGTGRDTQYF. DNA of the CDR3: TGCGCCAGCAGCGCCCCCGGGACAGGCAGAGATACGCAGTATTTT. The full variable domain, rest sourced from reference TRBV5-1 and TRBJ2-3, is KAGVTQTPRYLIKTRGQQVTLSCSPISGHRSVSWYQQTPGQGLQFLFEYFSETQRNKGNFPGRFSGRQFSNSRSEMNVSTLELGDSALYLCASSAPGTGRDTQYFGPGTRLTVL.